These 21 T cell receptor beta chains were sequenced from one sample in a study of T-cell memory formation after mild COVID-19. TCRdb reprocessed the 5' RACE reads with MiXCR, giving one entry per CDR3 protein. This sample has fewer than 350,000 distinct CDR3 sequences; around a sixth occur once, and the top ten carry approximately 20%. The sequenced sample consisted of PBMCs or a T cell subset sorted from them (not recorded which). The receptor source for this set is a man aged 18 to 30 who had mild COVID-19 (a few samples of this study predate the infection). Cell type and time point are not known.

The V gene is TRBV7-2, the J gene TRBJ1-5; a weak D match, TRBD1 (6 bases). The V end was cut by 2 bases, the J end by 6 bases, with 17 bases between. The CDR3 loop spans 16 amino acids. Germline CDR1 and CDR2: SGHTA and FQGNSA. The CDR3 nucleotides are TGTGCCAGCAGCTTAATTCCAGGGGTTCTGACTCAGCCCCAGCATTTT. This encodes CASSLIPGVLTQPQHF.

The chain combines TRBV6-2 or TRBV6-3 with TRBJ1-5; the match to TRBD1 covers 7 bases. The CDR3 contains 14 residues. The germline CDR1 and CDR2 sequences are MNHEY and SVGEGT. V dropped 6 bases and J dropped 6; count of bases not matched to a gene: 8. The CDR3 reads CASSNRQGGQPQHF. The CDR3 DNA is TGTGCCAGCAGCAACAGACAGGGCGGTCAGCCCCAGCATTTT.

This clonotype was seen only a few times. V and J are TRBV5-1 and TRBJ1-1; 11 bases map to TRBD1. V lost 4 bases and J lost 4; bases outside the gene matches: 6. The CDR3 length is 15 residues. The germline CDR1 and CDR2 sequences are SGHRS and YFSETQ. The DNA of the CDR3 is TGCGCCAGCAGCAGCAGGACAGGGGGCCCCACTGAAGCTTTCTTT. It encodes CASSSRTGGPTEAFF.

This clonotype appeared many times. The J gene is TRBJ2-5, the V gene TRBV9; D could derive from TRBD1 or TRBD2 (5 bases each). The CDR3 is made up of 13 amino acids. Germline V gene sequence: CDR1 SGDLS, CDR2 YYNGEE. V shed 3 bases and J shed 1 base, with 7 bases lying between them. The CDR3 spells CASSAGPQETQYF. In nucleotides, the CDR3 is TGTGCCAGCAGCGCGGGACCCCAAGAGACCCAGTACTTC.

This clonotype was counted a few times. The chain links TRBV7-9 to TRBJ2-3; 7 bases align to TRBD2. Germline V gives CDR1 SEHNR, CDR2 FQNEAQ (reference sequence). CDR3 length: 17 amino acids. V lost 1 base, J lost 4 bases, and 11 bases stayed unmatched. The CDR3 nucleotides read TGTGCCAGCAGCTTAGGGTCACTAGCGCCCAGGTCAGATACGCAGTATTTT. This codes for CASSLGSLAPRSDTQYF.

V usage is TRBV12-3 or TRBV12-4 and J usage is TRBJ2-3, with TRBD2 matching over 11 bases. V was pared by 4 bases and J by 5 bases, with 8 bases of the junction left unmatched. The CDR3 extends over 16 amino acids. CDR3 coding DNA: TGTGCCAGCAGTTCTCCCACTAGCGGGGGTAAAGATACGCAGTATTTT. Protein: CASSSPTSGGKDTQYF.

V is TRBV7-2 and J is TRBJ2-3; the match to TRBD2 covers 10 bases. Germline loops: CDR1 SGHTA, CDR2 FQGNSA. This CDR3 contains 19 residues. Unmatched junction bases numbered 18, after V lost 4 bases and J lost 5 bases. In DNA form, the CDR3 reads TGTGCCAGCAGCTCCCCTGGAATCGTAGCGGGGGGATTAGGAGATACGCAGTATTTT. It specifies CASSSPGIVAGGLGDTQYF.

V is TRBV5-1 and J is TRBJ2-3; 8 nucleotides align to TRBD2. V trimming: 4 bases; J trimming: 0 bases; junction bases outside the gene matches: 16. This CDR3 spans 19 amino acids. CDR1 and CDR2 from the germline V gene are SGHRS and YFSETQ. DNA of the CDR3: TGCGCCAGCAGCCTCGGGGTAGCGGGGCTTTTATCTAGCACAGATACGCAGTATTTT. It translates to CASSLGVAGLLSSTDTQYF.

This rearrangement joins TRBV28 to TRBJ2-5; 10 bases line up with TRBD2. Germline V CDR1 and CDR2: MDHEN, SYDVKM. There are 16 residues in the CDR3. Trimming cost V 2 bases and J 0 bases; bases outside gene matches: 3. The CDR3 DNA follows: TGTGCCAGCAGTTTAGAGCTAGCGGGGGACCAAGAGACCCAGTACTTC. This encodes CASSLELAGDQETQYF.

This clonotype was seen repeatedly, ten times or more. The DNA of the CDR3 is TGTGCCAGCAGCCCAGGCGGAGGGTATGGCTACACCTTC. Amino acids: CASSPGGGYGYTF. The chain combines TRBV7-6 with TRBJ1-2; D remains unclear. In germline, CDR1 is SGHVS, CDR2 FNYEAQ. This CDR3 has 13 residues. Trimming shortened V by 5 bases and J by 5 bases, and 12 bases separated the two germline ends.

The chain carries TRBV7-3 and TRBJ2-1; no reliable D call. Germline V gene data show CDR1 as SGHTA and CDR2 as FQGTGA. The CDR3 is made up of 15 amino acids. The ends were cut back, 1 base at V and 0 bases at J, with 7 bases in the middle. In nucleotides, the CDR3 is TGTGCCAGCAGCTTAATCCTGAGCTCCTACAATGAGCAGTTCTTC. Residues: CASSLILSSYNEQFF.

CDR3 protein: CAIPGGGASGANVLTF. The CDR3 bases are TGTGCCATCCCGGGAGGGGGGGCCTCTGGGGCCAACGTCCTGACTTTC. This chain uses TRBV7-9 with TRBJ2-6, with 8 bases fitting TRBD2. This CDR3 spans 16 amino acids. V lost 10 bases, J lost 0 bases, and 8 bases stayed unmatched. Germline V gene lookup returns CDR1 SEHNR and CDR2 FQNEAQ (reference sequence).

This clonotype was observed a handful of times. The chain combines TRBV12-5 with TRBJ2-3; the D is unclear. The ends were cut back, 6 bases at V and 1 base at J, with 8 bases in the middle. The CDR3 length is 13 residues. Germline V gene data show CDR1 as LGHNT and CDR2 as FRNRAP. CDR3 amino acids: CASGRWGTDTQYF. CDR3 nucleotides: TGTGCTAGTGGCCGCTGGGGCACAGATACGCAGTATTTT.

The genes are TRBV7-9 and TRBJ2-1; 7 nucleotides align to TRBD2. With V trimmed by 5 bases and J by 10 bases, 8 bases remained unmatched. The CDR3 has 13 residues. Germline CDR1 reads SEHNR; CDR2 reads FQNEAQ (reference sequence). The CDR3 region is CASSPYGGGEQFF. In DNA, the CDR3 is TGTGCCAGCAGCCCTTACGGGGGAGGGGAGCAGTTCTTC.

This clonotype was found many times. DNA for the CDR3: TGTGCCAGCAGTTTGGAAGCAGGGGGATACAATGAGCAGTTCTTC. Protein: CASSLEAGGYNEQFF. The chain links TRBV11-1 to TRBJ2-1; 7 positions agree with TRBD1. V lost 6 bases, J lost 4 bases, and 9 bases stayed unmatched. Germline V gene lookup returns CDR1 SGHAT and CDR2 FQDESV (reference sequence). The CDR3 runs to 15 residues.

This clonotype turned up a few times. V usage is TRBV9 and J usage is TRBJ2-5; maybe TRBD2 (6 bases). The V gene's germline CDR1 is SGDLS and CDR2 YYNGEE. The length of the CDR3 is 14 residues. V was pared by 3 bases and J by 4 bases, with 13 bases between. Here the CDR3 reads CASSAFGGRETQYF. The DNA of the CDR3 is TGTGCCAGCAGCGCCTTTGGGGGGAGAGAGACCCAGTACTTC. Full variable domain (missing parts from reference TRBV9 and TRBJ2-5): DSGVTQTPKHLITATGQRVTLRCSPRSGDLSVYWYQQSLDQGLQFLIQYYNGEERAKGNILERFSAQQFPDLHSELNLSSLELGDSALYFCASSAFGGRETQYFGPGTRLLVL.

V gene TRBV5-1 combines with J gene TRBJ2-5; D not resolved. The CDR3 extends over 14 amino acids. With 1 base removed from V and 3 bases from J, the gap between germline ends came to 10 bases. From germline, CDR1 is SGHRS and CDR2 YFSETQ. DNA of the CDR3: TGCGCCAGCAGCTTGCAGAGCGCAGAAGAGACCCAGTACTTC. Its translation is CASSLQSAEETQYF.

This clonotype was counted a few times. V is TRBV4-1 and J is TRBJ1-1; no reliable D call. V dropped 0 bases and J dropped 0 bases, with 14 bases sitting between them. Germline V gene lookup returns CDR1 MGHRA and CDR2 YSYEKL. This CDR3 is 17 amino acids long. The CDR3 nucleotides read TGCGCCAGCAGCCAAGAAATCTATGAACTTTTGAACACTGAAGCTTTCTTT. This codes for CASSQEIYELLNTEAFF.

This clonotype was counted between two and nine times. The chain has TRBV5-1 and TRBJ1-1; 9 bases line up with TRBD1. With 4 bases clipped from V and 2 bases from J, the junction kept 6 bases outside the gene matches. The CDR3 contains 15 residues. The germline CDR1 and CDR2 sequences are SGHRS and YFSETQ. CDR3 in amino acids: CASSATQGANTEAFF. In DNA form, the CDR3 reads TGCGCCAGCAGCGCTACACAGGGGGCAAACACTGAAGCTTTCTTT.

In this sample, this clonotype turned up a few times. The genes are TRBV7-3 and TRBJ1-2; 7 nucleotides match TRBD1. This CDR3 has 17 amino acids. The ends lost 4 bases at V and 4 bases at J; junction bases unmatched: 15. Germline loops: CDR1 SGHTA, CDR2 FQGTGA. This CDR3 reads CASSSTPGTESPYGYTF. The CDR3 DNA reads TGTGCCAGCAGCTCAACCCCCGGGACAGAGTCCCCCTATGGCTACACCTTC.

This clonotype showed up just a few times. The chain uses TRBV4-1 and TRBJ2-7; D is uncertain. V shed 0 bases and J shed 2 bases, with 5 bases lying between them. The length of the CDR3 is 13 residues. Germline loops: CDR1 MGHRA, CDR2 YSYEKL. The CDR3 DNA is TGCGCCAGCAGCCAAGAAACAACCTACGAGCAGTACTTC. Amino acid sequence: CASSQETTYEQYF.